A single sample is the source of the 31 T cell receptor beta chains below, sequenced in a study of PD-L1 blockade in urothelial cancer. The repertoire was sequenced with immunoSEQ multiplex PCR; TCRdb's copy has only in-frame clones and lacks some. The sample carries fewer than 60,000 clones, roughly 80% recorded once. Noted time point: pretreatment peripheral blood. The sequenced sample was PBMCs, obtained around atezolizumab (anti-PD-L1) treatment. The receptors shown here come from a man aged 45-65 years with urothelial cancer.

The rearrangement joins TRBV19 to TRBJ2-7; 7 positions match TRBD1. The V segment lost 10 bases and the J segment 0 bases; nucleotides outside the gene matches: 6. The CDR3 is 13 amino acids. Germline CDR1 and CDR2: LNHDA and SQIVND (reference sequence). The CDR3 protein is CATRQGPSYEQYF. In DNA, the CDR3 is TGTGCCACCCGACAGGGACCCTCCTACGAGCAGTACTTC.

V is TRBV30 and J is TRBJ1-5; 7 nucleotides match TRBD1. Germline V gene sequence: CDR1 GTSNPN, CDR2 SVGIG (reference sequence). After removal of 1 base from V and 3 bases from J, the junction contained 6 bases not matched to a gene. The CDR3 has 15 amino acids. DNA for the CDR3: TGTGCCTGGAGTGGACAGGGATCTTTCAATCAGCCCCAGCATTTT. Residues: CAWSGQGSFNQPQHF. Using reference TRBV30 and TRBJ1-5 for the parts outside the CDR3, the full variable domain is SQTIHQWPATLVQPVGSPLSLECTVEGTSNPNLYWYRQAAGRGLQLLFYSVGIGQISSEVPQNLSASRPQDRQFILSSKKLLLSDSGFYLCAWSGQGSFNQPQHFGDGTRLSIL.

The CDR3 sequence: CASSVGQENQPQHF. In nucleotides, the CDR3 is TGTGCCAGCAGTGTCGGACAGGAGAATCAGCCCCAGCATTTT. The rearrangement uses TRBV6-1 and TRBJ1-5, with 7 positions matching TRBD1. The ends lost 4 bases at V and 4 bases at J; junction bases unmatched: 4. Germline CDR1 reads MNHNS; CDR2 reads SASEGT. This CDR3 is built from 14 residues.

In its sample, this clone was seen once. The genes are TRBV30 and TRBJ1-4, with 10 bases aligning to TRBD1. The V segment lost 1 base and the J segment 8 bases; nucleotides outside the gene matches: 13. The CDR3 is 17 amino acids. CDR1 is GTSNPN and CDR2 is SVGIG in the germline V gene (reference sequence). The CDR3 coding sequence is TGTGCCTGGAGTGACCCCGGACAGGGGGTGATTGAAGAAAAACTGTTTTTT. Residues: CAWSDPGQGVIEEKLFF.

The sample holds one count of this clone. V usage is TRBV9 and J usage is TRBJ1-2; D is possibly TRBD1 (6 bases). Germline assignment: CDR1 SGDLS and CDR2 YYNGEE. This CDR3 is built from 14 residues. V lost 0 bases, J lost 0 bases, and 6 bases lay in between. CDR3 loop: CASSVDRANYGYTF. The CDR3 DNA follows: TGTGCCAGCAGCGTAGACAGGGCTAACTATGGCTACACCTTC. The whole variable domain, filled in from reference TRBV9 and TRBJ1-2, reads DSGVTQTPKHLITATGQRVTLRCSPRSGDLSVYWYQQSLDQGLQFLIQYYNGEERAKGNILERFSAQQFPDLHSELNLSSLELGDSALYFCASSVDRANYGYTFGSGTRLTVV.

The chain employs TRBV14 and TRBJ2-7; unclear D gene. The CDR3 covers 15 residues. Germline assignment: CDR1 SGHDN and CDR2 FVKESK. V lost 1 base to trimming and J lost 2 bases, with 12 bases between them. The CDR3 nucleotides read TGTGCCAGCAGCCAAGCCTTTGGCCAAACCTACGAGCAGTACTTC. It encodes CASSQAFGQTYEQYF.

The genes are TRBV23-1 and TRBJ1-4; D gene uncertain. TRBV23-1 is given ORF status, its function remaining uncertain. This CDR3 contains 12 residues. Trimming removed 6 bases at V and 8 bases at J, with 10 bases between. CDR3 nucleotides: TGCGCCAGCAGCCCGAAGCCCGAAAAACTGTTTTTT. The encoded protein is CASSPKPEKLFF.

V is TRBV6-5 and J is TRBJ2-5; maybe TRBD1 (6 bases). CDR1 and CDR2 (germline): MNHEY, SVGAGI. The length of the CDR3 is 14 residues. The ends were cut back, 2 bases at V and 4 bases at J, with 11 bases in the middle. CDR3 amino acids: CASSYGTRGETQYF. CDR3 DNA: TGTGCCAGCAGTTACGGGACAAGGGGAGAGACCCAGTACTTC.

V and J are TRBV5-8 and TRBJ2-7; the match to TRBD2 covers 14 bases. The V and J ends lost 5 bases and 6 bases, in that order; junction bases with no gene match: 10. The CDR3 has 16 residues. Germline loops: CDR1 SGHTS, CDR2 YDEGEE. The DNA for the CDR3 is TGTGCCAGCAGTAACCTGGGACTAGCGGGAGTAGCCGAGCAGTACTTC. This encodes CASSNLGLAGVAEQYF.

This clone was observed a single time. The chain links TRBV29-1 to TRBJ1-1; TRBD1 is a possible D gene (6 bases). The CDR3 has 13 residues. Germline values: CDR1 SQVTM, CDR2 ANQGSEA. CDR3 DNA: TGCAGTTCTACGGGGGGCTGGGGCACTGAAGCTTTCTTT. Its protein product is CSSTGGWGTEAFF.

In DNA form, the CDR3 reads TGTGCCAGCAGCTCGCCGGATCGGGGGGACTATGGCTACACCTTC. Residues: CASSSPDRGDYGYTF. The V gene is TRBV11-2, the J gene TRBJ1-2; tentative D call: TRBD1 (5 bases). The CDR3 spans 15 residues. Germline CDR1 and CDR2: SGHAT and FQNNGV. V was shortened by 4 bases and J by 3 bases, with 15 bases between the two germline ends.

CDR3 sequence reads: CASSAWTGVGKNIQYF. The CDR3 nucleotides are TGTGCCAGCAGTGCGTGGACAGGGGTTGGCAAAAACATTCAGTACTTC. This chain joins TRBV27 and TRBJ2-4; TRBD1 matches at 9 bases. The V gene's germline CDR1 is MNHEY and CDR2 SMNVEV (reference sequence). Trimming removed 5 bases from V and 3 bases from J; junction bases left unmatched: 8. The length of the CDR3 is 16 residues.

The J gene is TRBJ1-4, the V gene TRBV7-8; no firm D call. V lost 3 bases, J lost 7 bases, and 12 bases lay in between. This CDR3 contains 14 residues. Germline assignment: CDR1 SGHVS and CDR2 FQNEAQ. CDR3 residues: CASSFGRRGEKLFF. CDR3 nucleotides: TGTGCCAGCAGCTTCGGAAGACGGGGTGAAAAACTGTTTTTT.

The chain links TRBV18 to TRBJ2-1; 7 nucleotides agree with TRBD1. The germline V gene has CDR1 KGHSH and CDR2 LQKENI. V was pared by 3 bases and J by 4 bases, with 3 bases of the junction left unmatched. This CDR3 has 14 residues. The CDR3 sequence: CASSPGTEYNEQFF. Here the CDR3 DNA reads TGTGCCAGCTCACCCGGGACAGAATACAATGAGCAGTTCTTC.

The chain couples TRBV10-1 to TRBJ1-2, with D unclear. The V gene's germline CDR1 is WNHNN and CDR2 SYGVQD (reference sequence). The CDR3 is made up of 12 amino acids. V gave up 3 bases and J gave up 2 bases, with 4 bases separating them. The CDR3 sequence is CASSDGNYGYTF. The DNA for the CDR3 is TGCGCCAGCAGTGACGGGAACTATGGCTACACCTTC.

This sequence joins TRBV7-8 and TRBJ2-5; tentative D call: TRBD2 (6 bases). The V end was cut by 8 bases, the J end by 4 bases, with 14 bases between. The germline V gene has CDR1 SGHVS and CDR2 FQNEAQ. CDR3 size: 13 residues. DNA of the CDR3: TGTGCCAGCTCGCGCGGGATAGGAGAGACCCAGTACTTC. It codes for CASSRGIGETQYF. Together with reference TRBV7-8 and TRBJ2-5, the CDR3 gives the full variable domain: GAGVSQSPRYKVAKRGQDVALRCDPISGHVSLFWYQQALGQGPEFLTYFQNEAQLDKSGLPSDRFFAERPEGSVSTLKIQRTQQEDSAVYLCASSRGIGETQYFGPGTRLLVL.

This rearrangement joins TRBV2 to TRBJ2-3; 9 bases map to TRBD2. J gave up 2 bases and V 1 base, and 7 bases lay outside the gene matches. Germline V gives CDR1 SNHLY, CDR2 FYNNEI. The CDR3 runs 17 residues. The CDR3 loop reads CASSEVPGLAITDTQYF. For the CDR3, the DNA is TGTGCCAGCAGTGAAGTTCCGGGACTAGCAATCACAGATACGCAGTATTTT.

This clone is medium-sized within its sample. J is TRBJ2-7 and V is TRBV4-1; 7 nucleotides match TRBD1. The CDR3 covers 16 residues. Germline V gives CDR1 MGHRA, CDR2 YSYEKL. Germline trimming cut 4 bases from V and 3 bases from J; bases unmatched to any gene: 12. The chain's CDR3 is CASSLEAQGQNYEQYF. CDR3 in DNA: TGCGCCAGCAGCCTAGAAGCCCAGGGACAGAACTACGAGCAGTACTTC.

The CDR3 loop reads CASSVLPSADTQYF. As DNA, the CDR3 is TGTGCCAGCAGCGTCCTCCCATCAGCAGATACGCAGTATTTT. This chain uses TRBV9 with TRBJ2-3; D remains ambiguous. V was cut by 2 bases and J by 4 bases, with 11 bases left in between. The CDR3 is made up of 14 amino acids. CDR1 SGDLS and CDR2 YYNGEE come from the germline V gene.

The gene calls are TRBV30 and TRBJ2-3, with D unresolved. Germline lookup yields CDR1 GTSNPN and CDR2 SVGIG (reference sequence). The CDR3 has 14 residues. Trimming left V 7 bases short and J 2 bases short, with 16 bases between. CDR3 in amino acids: CAFQWSSVTDTQYF. CDR3 in DNA: TGTGCCTTTCAATGGTCGTCGGTCACAGATACGCAGTATTTT.

J is TRBJ2-7 and V is TRBV6-5, with unresolved D. Germline CDR1 is MNHEY and CDR2 is SVGAGI. The CDR3 is 13 residues long. V gave up 6 bases and J gave up 11 bases, with 20 bases separating them. The CDR3 region has the DNA TGTGCCAGCAGCCCAACATTCAGCGACTCGGAGTACTTC. It is translated as CASSPTFSDSEYF.

The chain couples TRBV7-9 to TRBJ2-3, with a possible D match to TRBD1 (6 bases). Trimming cost V 1 base and J 3 bases, with 14 bases left between them. The CDR3 spans 16 residues. Germline values: CDR1 SEHNR, CDR2 FQNEAQ (reference sequence). The CDR3 nucleotides are TGTGCCAGCAGCTTAGAAACAGGGTTAAGGACAGATACGCAGTATTTT. As protein: CASSLETGLRTDTQYF.

This clone was observed once. V usage is TRBV29-1 and J usage is TRBJ2-7; 8 positions agree with TRBD1. The CDR3 spans 13 residues. Germline V lookup: CDR1 SQVTM, CDR2 ANQGSEA. V gave up 4 bases and J gave up 3 bases; unmatched junction bases: 5. The CDR3 sequence: CSVGQGTNYEQYF. The CDR3 nucleotides are TGCAGCGTTGGACAGGGGACGAACTACGAGCAGTACTTC.

This sequence joins TRBV18 and TRBJ1-1; 7 bases fit TRBD1. The CDR3 runs 19 residues. The ends lost 4 bases at V and 4 bases at J; junction bases unmatched: 21. The germline V gene has CDR1 KGHSH and CDR2 LQKENI. The CDR3 DNA follows: TGTGCCAGCTCACTTTACGCAGGGACAGAGGGATACCTGAGCACTGAAGCTTTCTTT. It specifies CASSLYAGTEGYLSTEAFF.

In this sample, this clone turned up once. The chain has TRBV30 and TRBJ2-3; 8 bases match TRBD2. Germline loops: CDR1 GTSNPN, CDR2 SVGIG (reference sequence). The length of the CDR3 is 16 residues. After removal of 0 bases from V and 3 bases from J, the junction contained 8 bases not matched to a gene. CDR3 residues: CAWSVKWKRETDTQYF. As DNA, the CDR3 is TGTGCCTGGAGTGTAAAATGGAAGCGGGAGACAGATACGCAGTATTTT.

V and J are TRBV27 and TRBJ1-5; D gene ambiguous. Trimming left V 3 bases short and J 3 bases short, with 9 bases between. Germline CDR1 reads MNHEY; CDR2 reads SMNVEV (reference sequence). The CDR3 is made up of 14 amino acids. The CDR3 spells CASSFGGPNQPQHF. The CDR3 coding sequence is TGTGCCAGCAGTTTTGGCGGGCCCAATCAGCCCCAGCATTTT.

This clone was detected once. One end of the junction fails to match germline, which may point to a read error. This chain links TRBV6-6 with TRBJ1-1; no definite D call. The germline V gene encodes CDR1 MNHNY and CDR2 SVGAGI (reference sequence). The CDR3 is 14 amino acids. Written as DNA, the CDR3 is TGTGCCAGCAGTCACTCGACTGCGAACACTGAAGCTTTCTTT. Its protein product is CASSHSTANTEAFF.

The rearrangement joins TRBV2 to TRBJ2-7, with TRBD1 as a possible D gene (6 bases). Germline V gene lookup returns CDR1 SNHLY and CDR2 FYNNEI. Between the trimmed V and J ends, which lost 7 bases and 4 bases, there was a span of 11 bases. The CDR3 is 12 amino acids. The CDR3 DNA follows: TGTGCCAGCATCCTGGACAGTTACGAGCAGTACTTC. The encoded protein is CASILDSYEQYF.

This clone was observed a handful of times. The chain links TRBV2 to TRBJ2-1; maybe TRBD1 (8 bases). The CDR3 has 12 residues. The V and J ends lost 8 bases and 10 bases respectively, with 15 bases between them. Germline values: CDR1 SNHLY, CDR2 FYNNEI. The CDR3 nucleotides are TGTGCCAGCGTAAACAGGGGGGGCGAGCAGTTCTTC. It translates to CASVNRGGEQFF.

The gene calls are TRBV29-1 and TRBJ2-5; perhaps TRBD1 as D (6 bases). Germline CDR1 reads SQVTM; CDR2 reads ANQGSEA. Between the trimmed V and J ends, which lost 8 bases and 1 base, there was a span of 20 bases. This CDR3 has 15 amino acids. CDR3 bases: TGCAGCATACTACCGGGACAAGGGGGCCAAGAGACCCAGTACTTC. Its protein is CSILPGQGGQETQYF.

The chain has TRBV4-2 and TRBJ1-2; possibly TRBD1 for D (5 bases). This CDR3 is 14 amino acids long. CDR1 and CDR2 (germline): LGHNA, YNFKEQ. V lost 6 bases, J lost 3 bases, and 14 bases lay in between. Here the CDR3 reads CASSPLTGDYGYTF. DNA of the CDR3: TGTGCCAGCAGTCCCTTAACAGGAGACTATGGCTACACCTTC.